Below, one T cell receptor beta chain is given with its context. The antigen is not known. Unique molecular identifiers featured in how the TCRbeta library was prepared. TCRdb re-derived calls from the PCR reads in MiXCR, one entry per CDR3 protein. The sample lists a few hundred thousand distinct CDR3 sequences; 25% to 30% were seen once. The data were obtained in a study of T-cell reconstitution after alpha-beta-depleted transplantation in children. This CDR3 spans 18 amino acids. Trimming cost V 0 bases and J 4 bases; bases outside gene matches: 8. Germline values: CDR1 SGHRS, CDR2 YFSETQ. Study-wide results and caveats: A year post-transplant, T-cell counts and diversity derived mostly from newly produced T cells.

The sequences come from PBMCs, collected before TCRalphabeta/CD19-depleted stem cell transplant. This receptor was obtained from a boy under three years old with Wiskott-Aldrich syndrome, due to receive a stem cell transplant. This sequence joins TRBV5-1 and TRBJ2-1; 12 bases align to TRBD2. CDR3: CASSLARASGRDYNEQFF. The CDR3 nucleotides read TGCGCCAGCAGCTTGGCCCGGGCTAGCGGGAGGGATTACAATGAGCAGTTCTTC.